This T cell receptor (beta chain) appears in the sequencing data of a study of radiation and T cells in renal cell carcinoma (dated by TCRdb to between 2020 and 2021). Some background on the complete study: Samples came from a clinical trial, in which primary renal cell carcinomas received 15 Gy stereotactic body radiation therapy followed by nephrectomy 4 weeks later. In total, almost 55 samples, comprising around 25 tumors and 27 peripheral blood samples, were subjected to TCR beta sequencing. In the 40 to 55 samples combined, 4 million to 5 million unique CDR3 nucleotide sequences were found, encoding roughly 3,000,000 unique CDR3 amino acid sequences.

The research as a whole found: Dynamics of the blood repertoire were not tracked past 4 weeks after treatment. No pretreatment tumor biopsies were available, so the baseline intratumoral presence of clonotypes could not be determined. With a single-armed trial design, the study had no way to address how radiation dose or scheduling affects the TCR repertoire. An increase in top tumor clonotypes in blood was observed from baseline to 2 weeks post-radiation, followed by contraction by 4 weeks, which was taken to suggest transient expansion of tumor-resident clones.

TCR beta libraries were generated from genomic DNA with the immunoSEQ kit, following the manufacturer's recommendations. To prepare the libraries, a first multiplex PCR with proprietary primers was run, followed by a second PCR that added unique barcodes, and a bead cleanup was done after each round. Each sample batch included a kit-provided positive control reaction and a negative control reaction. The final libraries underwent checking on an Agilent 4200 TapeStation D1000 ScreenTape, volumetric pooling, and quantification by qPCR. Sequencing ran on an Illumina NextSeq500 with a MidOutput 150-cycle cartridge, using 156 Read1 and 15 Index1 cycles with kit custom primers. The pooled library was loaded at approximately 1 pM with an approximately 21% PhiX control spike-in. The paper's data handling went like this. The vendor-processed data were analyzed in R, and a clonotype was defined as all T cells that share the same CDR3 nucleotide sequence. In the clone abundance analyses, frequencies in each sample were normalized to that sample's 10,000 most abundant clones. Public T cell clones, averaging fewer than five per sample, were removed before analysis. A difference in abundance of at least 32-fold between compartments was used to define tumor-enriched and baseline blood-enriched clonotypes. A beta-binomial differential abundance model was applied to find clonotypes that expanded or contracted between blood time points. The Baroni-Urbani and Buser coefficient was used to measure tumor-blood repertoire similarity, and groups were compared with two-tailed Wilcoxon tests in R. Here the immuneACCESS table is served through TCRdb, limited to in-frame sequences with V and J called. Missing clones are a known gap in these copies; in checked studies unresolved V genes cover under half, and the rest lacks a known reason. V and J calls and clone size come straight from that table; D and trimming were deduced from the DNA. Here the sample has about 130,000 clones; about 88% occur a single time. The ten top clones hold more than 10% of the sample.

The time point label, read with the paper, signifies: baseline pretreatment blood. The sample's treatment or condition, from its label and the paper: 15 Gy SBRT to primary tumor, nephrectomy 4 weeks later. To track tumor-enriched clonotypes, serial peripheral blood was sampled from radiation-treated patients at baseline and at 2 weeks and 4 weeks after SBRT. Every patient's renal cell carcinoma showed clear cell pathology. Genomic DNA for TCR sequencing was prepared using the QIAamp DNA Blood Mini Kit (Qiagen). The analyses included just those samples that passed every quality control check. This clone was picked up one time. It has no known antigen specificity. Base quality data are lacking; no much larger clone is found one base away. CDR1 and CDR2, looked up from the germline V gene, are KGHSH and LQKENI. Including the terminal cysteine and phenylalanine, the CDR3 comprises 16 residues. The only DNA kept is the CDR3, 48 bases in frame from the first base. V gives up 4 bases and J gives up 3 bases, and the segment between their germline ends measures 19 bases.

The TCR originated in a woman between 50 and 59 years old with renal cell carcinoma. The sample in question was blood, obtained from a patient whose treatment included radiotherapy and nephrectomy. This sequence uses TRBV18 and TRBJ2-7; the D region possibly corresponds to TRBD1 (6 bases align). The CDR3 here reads CASSRHRVPSDYEQYF. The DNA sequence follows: TGTGCCAGCTCACGCCACAGGGTACCCTCGGACTACGAGCAGTACTTC.